This is a list of T cell receptor beta chains from one sample in a study of cytomegalovirus exposure and HLA in healthy donors. Assay: immunoSEQ multiplex PCR; the TCRdb copy retains only in-frame clones and omits some. Found here are over 75,000 clones, roughly 93% of them singletons; the top ten hold less than 2.5%. The sample taken for sequencing was PBMCs. The receptor set was obtained from a young man in good health and CMV-seronegative. Both conserved end residues are part of each CDR3. A D gene is named only where the DNA matches it firmly. Clone size is shown for a subset of rows, as once, few, many or a class of expanded clone.

d_call clone_size j_call v_call cdr3_aa cdr3_nt
TRBD1 . TRBJ2-3 TRBV7-7 CASSIGQGAVTDTQYF TGTGCTAGCAGCATCGGACAGGGGGCCGTCACAGATACGCAGTATTTT
. . TRBJ2-7 TRBV7-8 CASSLLRGKGYEQYF TGTGCCAGCAGCTTACTCCGCGGGAAAGGCTACGAGCAGTACTTC
TRBD2 once TRBJ2-3 TRBV18 CASSKYPGGGGTDTQYF TGTGCCAGCTCAAAATACCCCGGGGGGGGTGGCACGGATACGCAGTATTTT
. . TRBJ2-5 TRBV5-8 CASSSIRAQETQYF TGTGCCAGCAGCTCTATCAGGGCTCAAGAGACCCAGTACTTC
TRBD1 . TRBJ1-2 TRBV5-1 CASSSTTGGYGYTF TGCGCCAGCAGCTCCACGACAGGGGGATATGGCTACACCTTC
TRBD2 . TRBJ2-5 TRBV5-1 CASSYFSGRALGETQYF TGCGCCAGCAGCTACTTTAGCGGGAGGGCCCTTGGGGAGACCCAGTACTTC
. . TRBJ2-1 TRBV9 CASSVLSGNEQFF TGTGCCAGCAGCGTATTGTCCGGCAATGAGCAGTTCTTC
. . TRBJ2-7 TRBV4-1 CASSQETRGEQYF TGCGCCAGCAGCCAAGAAACAAGGGGCGAGCAGTACTTC
. . TRBJ1-2 TRBV6-6 CASREGLNNRPGYTF TGTGCCAGCAGGGAGGGCCTTAACAACCGCCCCGGCTACACCTTC
. . TRBJ2-7 TRBV6-5 CASSYSRLPTYEQYF TGTGCCAGCAGTTACTCGAGGCTGCCGACCTACGAGCAGTACTTC
. few TRBJ1-2 TRBV7-9 CASSLLTDYGYTF TGTGCCAGCAGCCTCCTTACAGACTATGGCTACACCTTC
. . TRBJ2-2 TRBV11-2 CASSPAAGTTGELFF TGTGCCAGCAGCCCAGCGGCAGGCACCACCGGGGAGCTGTTTTTT
. . TRBJ1-2 TRBV29-1 CSVENSNYGYTF TGCAGCGTTGAAAACAGTAACTATGGCTACACCTTC
. . TRBJ2-2 TRBV4-2 CASSQDVPGQGRFTGELFF TGTGCCAGCAGCCAAGATGTCCCCGGGCAGGGGCGTTTTACCGGGGAGCTGTTTTTT
. . TRBJ2-2 TRBV5-1 CASSFGESGELFF TGCGCCAGCAGCTTCGGGGAGTCCGGGGAGCTGTTTTTT
. . TRBJ2-5 TRBV7-2 CASSTNRDGTQYF TGTGCCAGCAGCACCAACAGGGATGGGACCCAGTACTTC
TRBD1 . TRBJ2-1 TRBV9 CASSARTGASYNEQFF TGTGCCAGCAGCGCCCGGACAGGGGCATCCTACAATGAGCAGTTCTTC